This is a list of T cell receptor beta chains from one sample in a study of blood T cell repertoires in COVID-19. Sequenced by immunoSEQ multiplex PCR; TCRdb stores in-frame clones only, minus some. Found here are 180,000 or so clones, 87% of them singletons; the top ten hold over 3.5%. The sequenced sample was peripheral blood. These receptors originate from a man younger than 35 with active or convalescent COVID-19. Each CDR3 is given with its conserved first and last residue. A D gene is named only where the DNA matches it firmly. Clone size is stated in some rows and not others, as once, few, many or a class when expanded.

NA	TRBV28	TRBJ1-4	NA	TGTGCCAGCAGTTCTACAGGTGAAGGAAAACTGTTTTTT	CASSSTGEGKLFF
once	TRBV27	TRBJ2-5	TRBD2	TGTGCCAGCAGTTTTCCCGGACTAGCTCTCGAGACCCAGTACTTC	CASSFPGLALETQYF
NA	TRBV3-1/TRBV3-2	TRBJ1-4	NA	TGTGCCAGCAGCCTTAGATCAACTAATGAAAAACTGTTTTTT	CASSLRSTNEKLFF
NA	TRBV6-5	TRBJ1-2	TRBD1	TGTGCCAGCAGTTACTCGGACAGGGACTATGGCTACACCTTC	CASSYSDRDYGYTF
NA	TRBV18	TRBJ1-2	TRBD1	TGTGCCAGCTCACCACTCCGGGACAGGGGAAGCTATGGCTACACCTTC	CASSPLRDRGSYGYTF
NA	TRBV11-3	TRBJ1-1	NA	TGTGCCAGCAGCTTAATGACAGGCGATGAAGCTTTCTTT	CASSLMTGDEAFF
NA	TRBV10-3	TRBJ1-1	TRBD1	TGTGCCATCAGTGAGGCTTCAGGGGGCACTGAAGCTTTCTTT	CAISEASGGTEAFF
once	TRBV27	TRBJ1-2	NA	TGTGCCAGCAGAGCCACAGGGCCCACAGGCTACACCTTC	CASRATGPTGYTF
NA	TRBV30	TRBJ1-5	TRBD1	TGTGCCTGGAGCGACAGGGGGCTCGGTCAGCCCCAGCATTTT	CAWSDRGLGQPQHF
NA	TRBV29-1	TRBJ1-2	NA	TGCAGCGTTGAACCCGACAGAAGCTATGGCTACACCTTC	CSVEPDRSYGYTF
NA	TRBV9	TRBJ2-1	NA	TGTGCCAGCAGTGACCTCCGACTCGGGAGTCTTTCCTACAATGAGCAGTTCTTC	CASSDLRLGSLSYNEQFF
NA	TRBV6-5	TRBJ1-2	NA	TGTGCCAGCAGTTCTACCATTCATTTACGGGGTGCGGGCTACACCTTC	CASSSTIHLRGAGYTF
once	TRBV11-1	TRBJ2-3	TRBD1	TGTGCCAGCAGCTCCCCGCGAACAGGGGAGACAGATACGCAGTATTTT	CASSSPRTGETDTQYF
NA	TRBV18	TRBJ2-5	TRBD2	TGTGCCAGCTCACCAAGCGGGGTTCAGGAGACCCAGTACTTC	CASSPSGVQETQYF
NA	TRBV5-1	TRBJ2-3	TRBD2	TGCGCCAGCAGCTTGGACGGGGGGACCACAGATACGCAGTATTTT	CASSLDGGTTDTQYF
NA	TRBV3-1/TRBV3-2	TRBJ2-1	NA	TGTGCCAGCAGCCAAGAGGCTAGCTACTCCAATGAGCAGTTCTTC	CASSQEASYSNEQFF
NA	TRBV6-1	TRBJ2-1	NA	TGTGCCAGCAGTGAAGTGGGGAGATACAATGAGCAGTTCTTC	CASSEVGRYNEQFF
NA	TRBV7-9	TRBJ2-5	NA	TGTGCCAGCAGCTTACGAGGACAACAAGAGACCCAGTACTTC	CASSLRGQQETQYF
NA	TRBV18	TRBJ1-1	NA	TGTGCCAGCTCACCACCATCCCAGAACACTGAAGCTTTCTTT	CASSPPSQNTEAFF
once	TRBV7-2	TRBJ1-1	TRBD1	TGTGCCAGCAGCCCAGACAGGGTGGAAGCTTTCTTT	CASSPDRVEAFF
NA	TRBV2	TRBJ2-2	NA	TGTGCCGGGGGCCGGAGGCCCGGGGAGCTGTTTTTT	CAGGRRPGELFF
NA	TRBV9	TRBJ2-1	TRBD2	TGTGCCAGCAGCGACCTGGGACTAGCGGCCTACAATGAGCAGTTCTTC	CASSDLGLAAYNEQFF
NA	TRBV4-3	TRBJ1-3	NA	TGCGCCAGCAGCCAAGTAGCCAGCTCTGGAAACACCATATATTTT	CASSQVASSGNTIYF
NA	TRBV11-3	TRBJ2-5	NA	TGTGCCAGCAGCGTACGGGAGTGGTATCAAGAGACCCAGTACTTC	CASSVREWYQETQYF
NA	TRBV27	TRBJ1-2	NA	TGTGCCAGCAGTTTAGGTGGCAGGGAGGGATATGGCTACACCTTC	CASSLGGREGYGYTF
NA	TRBV7-9	TRBJ1-1	NA	TGTGCCAGCAGCCCCCTGGACTCGGAGAACACTGAAGCTTTCTTT	CASSPLDSENTEAFF
NA	TRBV13	TRBJ2-7	NA	TGTGCCAGCAGCTTAGAGTCTAGCGTCTCCTACGAGCAGTACTTC	CASSLESSVSYEQYF
NA	TRBV5-1	TRBJ1-5	TRBD1	TGCGCCAGCAGCCTCGGGACAGGGAATCAGCCCCAGCATTTT	CASSLGTGNQPQHF
NA	TRBV28	TRBJ1-5	NA	TGTGCCAGCAGGGTGGACATCCAGCCCCAGCATTTT	CASRVDIQPQHF
once	TRBV27	TRBJ1-5	NA	TGTGCCAGCAGTTACCAGACTAATCAGCCCCAGCATTTT	CASSYQTNQPQHF
NA	TRBV27	TRBJ2-3	TRBD2	TGTGCCAGCAGCCTAGCGGCTGGCACAGATACGCAGTATTTT	CASSLAAGTDTQYF
NA	TRBV6-5	TRBJ2-3	TRBD2	TGTGCCAGCAGTTATTCCGGGACTAGCAAAGATACGCAGTATTTT	CASSYSGTSKDTQYF
NA	TRBV2	TRBJ2-5	TRBD2	TGTGCCAGCAGTGGGACTAGCGGGGGACCCCAAGAGACCCAGTACTTC	CASSGTSGGPQETQYF
NA	TRBV5-1	TRBJ2-7	NA	TGCGCCAGCAGCCTCCTGTCCTACGAGCAGTACTTC	CASSLLSYEQYF
once	TRBV11-3	TRBJ2-1	TRBD2	TGTGCCAGCAGCCTACATAGCGGGAGTGGGAATGAGCAGTTCTTC	CASSLHSGSGNEQFF
NA	TRBV5-1	TRBJ2-2	NA	TGCGCCAGCAGCCATAGCGGCACCGGGGAGCTGTTTTTT	CASSHSGTGELFF
NA	TRBV6-5	TRBJ1-3	NA	TGTGCCAGCAGTTACTATGGCAGGAACCCTGGAAACACCATATATTTT	CASSYYGRNPGNTIYF
NA	TRBV5-5	TRBJ2-3	NA	TGTGCCAGCAGCCCACGGACAGATACGCAGTATTTT	CASSPRTDTQYF
NA	TRBV5-1	TRBJ1-2	TRBD1	TGCGCCAGCAGCTTGGAGGCAGGGGGTAATGGCTACACCTTC	CASSLEAGGNGYTF
NA	TRBV9	TRBJ1-1	NA	TGTGCCAGCAGCGTAGGAGCAGGATTAGACGGCGCTTTCTTT	CASSVGAGLDGAFF
NA	TRBV6-5	TRBJ1-2	TRBD1	TGTGCCAGCAGTTACCGGGACAGGGCCCCTGGCTACACCTTC	CASSYRDRAPGYTF
NA	TRBV29-1	TRBJ2-1	TRBD2	TGCAGCGTTGATGGCGGGGGGACCTACAATGAGCAGTTCTTC	CSVDGGGTYNEQFF
NA	TRBV19	TRBJ1-4	TRBD1	TGTGCCAGTAGTCTCACAAGGACAGGAAATGAAAAACTGTTTTTT	CASSLTRTGNEKLFF
NA	TRBV2	TRBJ1-1	NA	TGTGCCAGCAGACGCCGGGACAATAATCCTGAAGCTTTCTTT	CASRRRDNNPEAFF
NA	TRBV7-9	TRBJ1-1	NA	TGTGCCAGCAGGGACACCCGAGGGAACACTGAAGCTTTCTTT	CASRDTRGNTEAFF
once	TRBV30	TRBJ2-1	NA	TGTGCCTGGAGTAAGGGGGATAGTTTCGCGGATGAGCAGTTCTTC	CAWSKGDSFADEQFF
NA	TRBV11-3	TRBJ2-3	NA	TGTGCCAGCAGCTTAGTAACAGATACGCAGTATTTT	CASSLVTDTQYF
NA	TRBV5-4	TRBJ2-1	TRBD2	TGTGCCAGCAGTGGGGCGGGGGTGGCATACAATGAGCAGTTCTTC	CASSGAGVAYNEQFF
NA	TRBV4-1	TRBJ1-2	TRBD1	TGCGCCAGCAGCCAAGAATTTGGGGGACAGGGAGACTATGGCTACACCTTC	CASSQEFGGQGDYGYTF
NA	TRBV24-1	TRBJ2-1	TRBD2	TGTGCCACCAGTGACCAGGGACTAGCGGGAGGGTACAATGAGCAGTTCTTC	CATSDQGLAGGYNEQFF
NA	TRBV5-1	TRBJ1-1	TRBD1	TGCGCCAGCAGCCTCGGACAGGTGGGGACTGAAGCTTTCTTT	CASSLGQVGTEAFF
NA	TRBV11-2	TRBJ2-1	NA	TGTGCCAGCAGCCTTAGCGGAGGCTCCTACAATGAGCAGTTCTTC	CASSLSGGSYNEQFF
NA	TRBV27	TRBJ1-6	NA	TGTGCCAGCAGTCTGGACAGCGTTAATTCACCCCTCCACTTT	CASSLDSVNSPLHF
NA	TRBV27	TRBJ2-2	NA	TGTGCCAGCAGTTTAACAGGGTCCACCGGGGAGCTGTTTTTT	CASSLTGSTGELFF